The 15 T cell receptor beta chains below come from one sample, sequenced in a study of T-cell memory formation after mild COVID-19. In TCRdb, the 5' RACE reads were re-called with MiXCR into one record per CDR3 protein. In the table there are about 270,000 distinct CDR3 sequences, roughly 17% of which are singletons. Sequenced: PBMCs or a T cell subset sorted from them (not recorded which). These receptors were collected from a man between 18 and 29 years old who had mild COVID-19 (a few samples of this study predate the infection). Cell type and time point are not known.

The chain carries TRBV19 and TRBJ1-1; no reliable D call. V was pared by 5 bases and J by 4 bases, with 17 bases between. The CDR3 runs 15 residues. CDR1 is LNHDA, CDR2 SQIVND, per germline (reference sequence). In DNA, the CDR3 is TGTGCCAGTAGTTTAGGAGGCAACCTGGGCACTGAAGCTTTCTTT. Encoded protein: CASSLGGNLGTEAFF.

The rearrangement joins TRBV6-2 or TRBV6-3 to TRBJ1-2; 8 nucleotides match TRBD1. V shed 6 bases, J shed 8 bases, and the junction held 8 bases outside the gene matches. The germline V gene has CDR1 MNHEY and CDR2 SVGEGT. The CDR3 sequence is 13 residues long. Here the CDR3 reads CASRAGTGTGYTF. CDR3 sequence (DNA): TGTGCCAGCAGAGCCGGGACAGGTACCGGCTACACCTTC.

The chain links TRBV27 to TRBJ2-5; 7 positions agree with TRBD2. This CDR3 comprises 14 residues. The trim removed 4 bases at V and 4 bases at J, leaving 6 bases unmatched. Germline lookup yields CDR1 MNHEY and CDR2 SMNVEV (reference sequence). CDR3 bases: TGTGCCAGCAGTTGGAGCGGGGTGGGAGAGACCCAGTACTTC. This sequence encodes CASSWSGVGETQYF.

This clonotype was seen a handful of times. The chain uses TRBV5-6 and TRBJ2-6; D ambiguous. V was cut by 1 base and J by 4 bases, with 12 bases left in between. CDR3 length: 16 amino acids. Germline CDR1 and CDR2: SGHDT and YYEEEE. The CDR3 nucleotides are TGTGCCAGCAGCTTGTTCGGGTCTTGGGGGGCCAACGTCCTGACTTTC. Translated: CASSLFGSWGANVLTF. Combining the CDR3 with reference TRBV5-6 and TRBJ2-6 gives the whole variable domain DAGVTQSPTHLIKTRGQQVTLRCSPKSGHDTVSWYQQALGQGPQFIFQYYEEEERQRGNFPDRFSGHQFPNYSSELNVNALLLGDSALYLCASSLFGSWGANVLTFGAGSRLTVL.

This sequence joins TRBV7-2 and TRBJ2-2, with D perhaps matching TRBD2 (6 bases). Deletions cut 3 bases from V and 4 bases from J, with 15 bases between. Per germline, CDR1 SGHTA and CDR2 FQGNSA. The CDR3 consists of 16 residues. The CDR3 reads CASSFMASVATGELFF. The CDR3 DNA reads TGTGCCAGCAGCTTCATGGCTAGCGTCGCCACCGGGGAGCTGTTTTTT.

In this sample, this clonotype turned up a few times. The chain links TRBV21-1 to TRBJ2-2; the table's D call, TRBD1, has no DNA check behind it. TRBV21-1 is assigned pseudogene status. The CDR3 is 17 amino acids. This chain's CDR3 is CASPPAGGEANTGELFF. The CDR3, as DNA: TGTGCCAGCCCCCCGGCAGGGGGCGAAGCGAACACCGGGGAGCTGTTTTTT.

The rearrangement links TRBV5-1 to TRBJ1-1; D might be TRBD1 (5 bases). Germline lookup yields CDR1 SGHRS and CDR2 YFSETQ. CDR3 length equals 14 residues. V lost 5 bases and J 2 bases, leaving 13 bases between the germline ends. CDR3 residues: CASSFGGANTEAFF. Here the CDR3 DNA reads TGCGCCAGCAGTTTCGGTGGGGCCAACACTGAAGCTTTCTTT.

This clonotype was detected a few times. The CDR3 protein is CASSLSTYYGYTF. The CDR3 bases are TGCGCCAGCAGCTTGTCTACCTACTATGGCTACACCTTC. The rearrangement links TRBV5-1 to TRBJ1-2, with D hard to call. The V end was cut by 1 base, the J end by 3 bases, with 7 bases between. The germline V gene encodes CDR1 SGHRS and CDR2 YFSETQ. The CDR3 totals 13 residues. Supplemented by reference TRBV5-1 and TRBJ1-2, the full variable domain reads KAGVTQTPRYLIKTRGQQVTLSCSPISGHRSVSWYQQTPGQGLQFLFEYFSETQRNKGNFPGRFSGRQFSNSRSEMNVSTLELGDSALYLCASSLSTYYGYTFGSGTRLTVV.

The V gene is TRBV12-3 or TRBV12-4, the J gene TRBJ1-1, with D unclear. V dropped 5 bases and J dropped 0 bases, with 7 bases sitting between them. This CDR3 has 13 amino acids. Here the CDR3 DNA reads TGTGCCAGCAGTGACCAGGTGAACACTGAAGCTTTCTTT. Its translation is CASSDQVNTEAFF.

V is TRBV18 and J is TRBJ1-4; weak D call: TRBD1 (5 bases). The CDR3 totals 15 residues. Trimming took 3 bases from V and 12 from J, leaving 20 bases between them. Germline values: CDR1 KGHSH, CDR2 LQKENI. The CDR3 loop is CASSPLAGLQGELFF. The CDR3 DNA follows: TGTGCCAGCTCACCCCTTGCTGGACTCCAGGGCGAACTGTTTTTT.

There are many counts of this clonotype. This chain connects TRBV20-1 to TRBJ1-1, with TRBD1 matching 7 bases. Trimming cost V 0 bases and J 4 bases; bases outside gene matches: 8. The CDR3 totals 15 residues. CDR1 and CDR2 from the germline V gene are DFQATT and SNEGSKA (reference sequence). In DNA form, the CDR3 reads TGCAGTGCTAGAGAGGGGGACAGCTGGGGCACTGAAGCTTTCTTT. This codes for CSAREGDSWGTEAFF.

About this clonotype: The junction and the germline gene differ at one end; a read error may be behind it. The chain carries TRBV4-2 and TRBJ2-7; perhaps TRBD2 as D (7 bases). The CDR3 runs to 14 residues. CDR1 is LGHNA, CDR2 YNFKEQ, per germline. CDR3 DNA sequence: TGTGCCAGCAACCAAGGGGGGGTTCAATACGAGCAGTACTTC. It encodes CASNQGGVQYEQYF.

This clonotype was seen more than once but under ten times. The V and J genes are TRBV5-5 and TRBJ2-7; the match to TRBD1 covers 10 bases. CDR3 length: 14 residues. The germline V gene encodes CDR1 SGHKS and CDR2 YYEKEE (reference sequence). The V and J ends lost 4 bases and 7 bases, in that order; junction bases with no gene match: 8. The DNA of the CDR3 is TGTGCCAGCAGCACCGACAGGGGGCGCGGGGAGCAGTACTTC. Protein product: CASSTDRGRGEQYF.

The CDR3 loop is CASLYEQYF. In DNA form, the CDR3 reads TGTGCCAGCTTATACGAGCAGTACTTC. The chain employs TRBV18 and TRBJ2-7, with unresolved D. The germline CDR1 and CDR2 sequences are KGHSH and LQKENI. This CDR3 region has 9 residues. Trimming took 7 bases from V and 4 from J, leaving 2 bases between them.

J is TRBJ2-7 and V is TRBV5-5, with a tentative D call TRBD1 (5 bases). The CDR3 length is 16 residues. Per the germline V gene, CDR1 is SGHKS and CDR2 is YYEKEE (reference sequence). V gave up 4 bases and J gave up 4 bases, with 21 bases separating them. The CDR3 DNA is TGTGCCAGCAGCGTCCGGCAGGGCCGAAAGAAGTACGAGCAGTACTTC. Amino acid sequence: CASSVRQGRKKYEQYF.